This is a list of T cell receptor beta chains from one sample in a study of technical replicates of blood from a few donors. This table comes from immunoSEQ multiplex PCR, and its TCRdb copy is limited to in-frame clones, with some not included. The table includes around 83,000 clones, roughly 92% detected once. Input material: T cells isolated from PBMCs. These receptors all stem from a human donor in good health. The CDR3 runs from the conserved cysteine through the conserved F or W. D genes are given only for firm matches. Clone size, where shown, is once, few, many, or a class for clones that have expanded.

abundance,v_gene,j_gene,d_gene,CDR3nt,CDR3aa
.,TRBV19,TRBJ2-1,TRBD2,TGTGCCAGTAGTACAATAGCGGGAGGGCCCCTCAATGAGCAGTTCTTC,CASSTIAGGPLNEQFF
.,TRBV6-5,TRBJ1-1,TRBD1,TGTGCCAGCACTTATCAGGGGGCCATCATGAACACTGAAGCTTTCTTT,CASTYQGAIMNTEAFF
.,TRBV27,TRBJ2-7,.,TGTGCCAGCAGTTTAACGGGAGTCCCCTACGAGCAGTACTTC,CASSLTGVPYEQYF
.,TRBV9,TRBJ2-7,.,TGTGCCAGCAGCGTAGGAGTAGGGGGAGAGCAGTACTTC,CASSVGVGGEQYF
.,TRBV27,TRBJ1-5,.,TGTGCCAGCAGCCCCCCGGGTCAGCCCCAGCATTTT,CASSPPGQPQHF
.,TRBV4-1,TRBJ2-7,TRBD1,TGCGCCAGCAGCCAAGGCACAGGGGTGGGCGAGCAGTACTTC,CASSQGTGVGEQYF
.,TRBV25-1,TRBJ2-5,.,TGTGCCAGCAGTGAAATGGGGGGAGAGACCCAGTACTTC,CASSEMGGETQYF
.,TRBV28,TRBJ2-5,.,TGTGCCACCAAGGGGGGGGGCGAGGGTCAAGAGACCCAGTACTTC,CATKGGGEGQETQYF
once,TRBV5-1,TRBJ1-5,.,TGCGCCAGCAGCTTGACGGGATCCCCCAACAATCAGCCCCAGCATTTT,CASSLTGSPNNQPQHF
.,TRBV2,TRBJ2-1,.,TGTGCCAGCAGTGAAGGCCAGGGGACCTACAATGAGCAGTTCTTC,CASSEGQGTYNEQFF
.,TRBV5-1,TRBJ2-3,.,TGCGCCAGCAGCTTGGGTGGGAGCAGTAGCACAGATACGCAGTATTTT,CASSLGGSSSTDTQYF
.,TRBV6-1,TRBJ2-7,.,TGTGCCAGCAGTGAAGCGACACTTGACTACGAGCAGTACTTC,CASSEATLDYEQYF
.,TRBV2,TRBJ2-1,TRBD2,TGTGCCAGCAGTGAGGAGCTAGCGGAGTTCTTC,CASSEELAEFF
.,TRBV4-2,TRBJ2-5,.,TGTGCCAGCAGAAAGGACAGCCGCCAAGAGACCCAGTACTTC,CASRKDSRQETQYF
.,TRBV2,TRBJ2-7,TRBD2,TGTGCCAGCAGAGGGACTAATTCCTACGAGCAGTACTTC,CASRGTNSYEQYF
.,TRBV6-5,TRBJ1-1,.,TGTGCCAGCAGTCCGACAGACAAACCGAACACTGAAGCTTTCTTT,CASSPTDKPNTEAFF
.,TRBV25-1,TRBJ1-4,.,TGTGCCAGCAGTGAAGGATTAGGGGTCCTGGGGGAAAAACTGTTTTTT,CASSEGLGVLGEKLFF
.,TRBV19,TRBJ2-7,.,TGTGCCAGTAGTATTAGTCCAACCGCCAACGAGCAGTACTTC,CASSISPTANEQYF
once,TRBV7-2,TRBJ1-6,.,TGTGCCAGCAGCTTAATGAGCTCCTATAATTCACCCCTCCACTTT,CASSLMSSYNSPLHF
.,TRBV7-6,TRBJ2-7,.,TGTGCCAGCAGCCCGACCCTCGATAGTGAGGACGAGCAGTACTTC,CASSPTLDSEDEQYF
.,TRBV7-9,TRBJ2-2,.,TGTGCCAGCAGCTCCTTCACCGGGGAGCTGTTTTTT,CASSSFTGELFF
.,TRBV7-9,TRBJ2-5,TRBD2,TGTGCCAGCAGCCCCCGCCTGGGGCGGGGGGGAGAGACCCAGTACTTC,CASSPRLGRGGETQYF
.,TRBV5-1,TRBJ1-2,.,TGCGCCAGCAGCTTAGAAGCATTCTATGGCTACACCTTC,CASSLEAFYGYTF
.,TRBV7-3,TRBJ2-1,TRBD2,TGTGCCAGCAGCTTAAAGGGGGGACTAGCGGCCCGACACAATGAGCAGTTCTTC,CASSLKGGLAARHNEQFF
.,TRBV27,TRBJ1-5,TRBD1,TGTGCCAGCTCTCCCACCTACGGACAGGCCTCGCCCCAGCATTTT,CASSPTYGQASPQHF
.,TRBV11-3,TRBJ2-1,.,TGTGCCAGCAGCTTTGGGGGGAACTCCTACAATGAGCAGTTCTTC,CASSFGGNSYNEQFF
.,TRBV5-1,TRBJ2-6,.,TGCGCCAGCAGCTTGGGTCACAGCTCTGGGGCCAACGTCCTGACTTTC,CASSLGHSSGANVLTF